The rows below give T cell receptor beta chains drawn from one sample of a study of OX40 agonist ivuxolimab in advanced cancers. The table came from immunoSEQ multiplex PCR; TCRdb's copy has only in-frame clones and leaves some out. The sample shows 76,000 or so clones, roughly 85% of them seen only once. The source was CD4+ or CD8+ T cells sorted from blood, collected in a trial of the OX40 agonist ivuxolimab. The receptor source for this set is an adult with an advanced solid tumor such as melanoma, head and neck, liver or kidney cancer. CDR3s include the opening cysteine and the closing phenylalanine or tryptophan. The D gene is left open where the match is weak. Clone size is given for some rows only: seen once, a few or many times, or a class if the clone is expanded.

.	TRBV5-1	TRBJ2-1	.	TGCGCCAGCAGCGGCCGGGACCCCTTGGAGCAGTTCTTC	CASSGRDPLEQFF
TRBD1	TRBV6-5	TRBJ2-7	.	TGTGCCAGCAAAATAACAGGGGACGTCTACGAGCAGTACTTC	CASKITGDVYEQYF
TRBD1	TRBV6-5	TRBJ1-2	.	TGTGCCAGCAGACCCGGGACAGGAAACTATGGCTACACCTTC	CASRPGTGNYGYTF
TRBD1	TRBV5-4	TRBJ2-7	.	TGTGCCAGCAGCTCGGGACAGGGGTGGTCCGAGCAGTACTTC	CASSSGQGWSEQYF
.	TRBV6-5	TRBJ1-6	.	TGTGCCAGCAGTTACGGGGGACGTCTTGGAGGGTCACCCCTCCACTTT	CASSYGGRLGGSPLHF
.	TRBV2	TRBJ2-5	once	TGTGCCAGCAGTCGAAGAGGGCAGACGGAGACCCAGTACTTC	CASSRRGQTETQYF
.	TRBV29-1	TRBJ1-4	.	TGCAGCGTTACCAGGAGGGACACTAATGAAAAACTGTTTTTT	CSVTRRDTNEKLFF
TRBD2	TRBV10-3	TRBJ2-2	.	TGTGCCACCGTCCGGGCTCTAGCGGGGACCTCGAACACCGGGGAGCTGTTTTTT	CATVRALAGTSNTGELFF
.	TRBV7-9	TRBJ1-2	.	TGTGCCAGCAGCCCAGGGAGGCCCGGCTACACCTTC	CASSPGRPGYTF
.	TRBV7-6	TRBJ2-7	.	TGTGCCAGCAGCCAGCAGCCTGGCATCTTGGACGAGCAGTACTTC	CASSQQPGILDEQYF
TRBD1	TRBV27	TRBJ2-2	.	TGTGCCAGCAGTCTCGACAGGGTTTCGGCCGGGGAGCTGTTTTTT	CASSLDRVSAGELFF
.	TRBV5-1	TRBJ1-2	.	TGCGCCAGCAGCCCACTCAGGGCAAACTATGGCTACACCTTC	CASSPLRANYGYTF
.	TRBV12-5	TRBJ1-5	.	TGTGCTAGTGGTTTGTTCCAGACAGCCTATCAGCCCCAGCATTTT	CASGLFQTAYQPQHF
.	TRBV6-5	TRBJ1-3	.	TGTGCCAGCAGTTACTCGAGGCCGGATTTGGGAAACACCATATATTTT	CASSYSRPDLGNTIYF
.	TRBV29-1	TRBJ2-3	.	TGCAGCGCTAAGGGACACAACACAGATACGCAGTATTTT	CSAKGHNTDTQYF
.	TRBV30	TRBJ2-5	.	TGTGCCTGGAGTATGACATTACGGGTCCAGTACTTC	CAWSMTLRVQYF
.	TRBV29-1	TRBJ1-1	.	TGCAGCGTTGAAGTTCAGCAATTAAGCACTGAAGCTTTCTTT	CSVEVQQLSTEAFF
.	TRBV18	TRBJ2-4	.	TGTGCCAGCTCACCACCCGGGCCGTTAGCCAAAAACATTCAGTACTTC	CASSPPGPLAKNIQYF
TRBD1	TRBV2	TRBJ2-7	.	TGTGCCAGCAGTGAAGACCTCGGGACAGTAATCCACGAGCAGTACTTC	CASSEDLGTVIHEQYF
.	TRBV5-1	TRBJ2-4	.	TGCGCCAGCAGCTTGGAATATGGGCGTAAAAACATTCAGTACTTC	CASSLEYGRKNIQYF
TRBD2	TRBV6-5	TRBJ2-1	once	TGTGCCAGCAGTTCCCGCGGAGCGGGGGGATACAATGAGCAGTTCTTC	CASSSRGAGGYNEQFF
.	TRBV2	TRBJ2-1	.	TGTGCCAGCAGTGGATCGGGGAGCTCCTACAATGAGCAGTTCTTC	CASSGSGSSYNEQFF
TRBD1	TRBV16	TRBJ1-6	few	TGTGCCAGCAGCCAATCCCAGGGGGACTCACCCCTCCACTTT	CASSQSQGDSPLHF